Shown below are 32 T cell receptor beta chains from a single sample sequenced in a study of blood T cell repertoires in COVID-19. TCRdb's table, derived via immunoSEQ multiplex PCR, lists solely in-frame clones and lacks some. Among 130,000 or so clones listed, 84% were seen once. The specimen sequenced was PBMCs or T cells enriched from blood (not recorded which). These receptors originate from a man between 40 and 49 years old with acute COVID-19.

The CDR3 region has the DNA TGCGCCAGCAGCTTGGGGGTTAGCGGGATAGCAGATACGCAGTATTTT. It codes for CASSLGVSGIADTQYF. The rearrangement links TRBV5-1 to TRBJ2-3; 8 bases fit TRBD2. Losses at the gene ends were 0 bases for V and 4 bases for J; bases not matched to a gene: 7. From germline, CDR1 is SGHRS and CDR2 YFSETQ. The CDR3 has 16 residues.

V usage is TRBV10-1 and J usage is TRBJ1-2; D perhaps matches TRBD1 (6 bases). Germline CDR1 and CDR2: WNHNN and SYGVQD (reference sequence). CDR3 length: 13 residues. V was cut by 3 bases and J by 4 bases, with 9 bases left in between. The CDR3: CASSDRDIYGYTF. The CDR3 DNA sequence: TGCGCCAGCAGTGATAGGGACATCTATGGCTACACCTTC.

J is TRBJ1-2 and V is TRBV25-1; 8 bases match TRBD1. The CDR3 sequence is 11 residues long. V shed 9 bases, J shed 12 bases, and the junction held 9 bases outside the gene matches. CDR1 and CDR2 (germline): MGHDK, SYGVNS. DNA of the CDR3: TGTGCCAGTGCCGGACAGGGCCCCAACACCTTC. Translating it yields CASAGQGPNTF.

This chain joins TRBV4-2 and TRBJ2-1, with TRBD2 matching 10 bases. Unmatched junction bases numbered 9, after V lost 3 bases and J lost 4 bases. The germline V gene has CDR1 LGHNA and CDR2 YNFKEQ. The CDR3 spans 17 residues. CDR3 region: CASSQGHSGGLYNEQFF. The CDR3 region has the DNA TGTGCCAGCAGCCAGGGGCATAGCGGGGGGCTGTACAATGAGCAGTTCTTC.

The chain combines TRBV6-1 with TRBJ2-3, with D perhaps TRBD2 (5 bases). V was trimmed by 2 bases and J by 9 bases, leaving 12 bases between them. This CDR3 region has 13 residues. Germline assignment: CDR1 MNHNS and CDR2 SASEGT. The CDR3 spells CASSESGSGTQYF. The CDR3 nucleotides read TGTGCCAGCAGTGAATCGGGTTCGGGGACGCAGTATTTT.

The chain has TRBV18 and TRBJ2-1; weak D call: TRBD2 (6 bases). V lost 2 bases to trimming and J lost 8 bases, with 7 bases between them. The CDR3 runs 12 residues. The germline CDR1 and CDR2 sequences are KGHSH and LQKENI. CDR3 region: CASSPGGYEQFF. CDR3 sequence (DNA): TGTGCCAGCTCACCAGGGGGGTATGAGCAGTTCTTC.

V gene TRBV3-1 (or the pseudogene TRBV3-2) combines with J gene TRBJ2-2; a possible D gene is TRBD1 (6 bases). This CDR3 is 15 amino acids long. Trimming left V 1 base short and J 3 bases short, with 9 bases between. Germline V gives CDR1 LGHDT, CDR2 YNNKEL (reference sequence). CDR3 in amino acids: CASSQVTGYTGELFF. The DNA of the CDR3 is TGTGCCAGCAGCCAAGTGACAGGTTACACCGGGGAGCTGTTTTTT.

This clone was counted once. CDR3 loop: CSASGPSFIQTQYF. The DNA of the CDR3 is TGCAGTGCTAGTGGTCCGAGCTTTATACAGACCCAGTACTTC. The chain carries TRBV20-1 and TRBJ2-5, with D uncertain. The CDR3 is made up of 14 amino acids. The germline V gene encodes CDR1 DFQATT and CDR2 SNEGSKA (reference sequence). V lost 3 bases to trimming and J lost 6 bases, with 17 bases between them.

This clone came up once. J is TRBJ1-1 and V is TRBV6-5; possible D gene TRBD1, 5 bases. CDR1 and CDR2 from the germline V gene are MNHEY and SVGAGI. Trimming shortened V by 5 bases and J by 5 bases, and 18 bases separated the two germline ends. The CDR3 extends over 15 amino acids. The DNA for the CDR3 is TGTGCCAGCAGTAACGGGGGGGGAATAAGGACTGAAGCTTTCTTT. It codes for CASSNGGGIRTEAFF.

The CDR3 region is CASRSTSGRANEQFF. For the CDR3, the DNA is TGTGCCAGCAGGTCTACTAGCGGGAGGGCCAATGAGCAGTTCTTC. This chain links TRBV6-5 with TRBJ2-1, with 13 positions matching TRBD2. Trimming cost V 6 bases and J 6 bases; bases outside gene matches: 5. CDR3 length: 15 amino acids. The germline gives CDR1 MNHEY, CDR2 SVGAGI.

This clone is medium-sized by share. V gene TRBV12-3 or TRBV12-4 combines with J gene TRBJ1-2, with 7 bases matching TRBD1. V lost 2 bases to trimming and J lost 4 bases; unmatched junction nucleotides: 1. This CDR3 has 13 residues. CDR3 sequence (DNA): TGTGCCAGCAGTTTACCAGGGGGCTATGGCTACACCTTC. It specifies CASSLPGGYGYTF.

V usage is TRBV20-1 and J usage is TRBJ2-7; 13 bases match TRBD2. The germline V gene has CDR1 DFQATT and CDR2 SNEGSKA (reference sequence). The V and J ends lost 3 bases and 0 bases, in that order; junction bases with no gene match: 2. The CDR3 consists of 15 residues. The CDR3 DNA sequence: TGCAGTGCTAGTGGGACTAGCGGGATCTCCTACGAGCAGTACTTC. It is translated as CSASGTSGISYEQYF.

The chain carries TRBV28 and TRBJ2-5, with 9 positions matching TRBD2. Per germline, CDR1 MDHEN and CDR2 SYDVKM. The CDR3 runs to 19 residues. The trim removed 4 bases at V and 4 bases at J, leaving 19 bases unmatched. CDR3 nucleotides: TGTGCCAGCAGTTCCTCCCCGGGCAGGGCGGGAGGGCGAGGAGAGACCCAGTACTTC. This translates into CASSSSPGRAGGRGETQYF.

On this clone: Other DNA sequences in this sample translate to the same CDR3. This chain joins TRBV28 and TRBJ1-5; 10 nucleotides align to TRBD1. The CDR3 extends over 14 amino acids. V trimming: 4 bases; J trimming: 5 bases; junction bases outside the gene matches: 2. The germline gives CDR1 MDHEN, CDR2 SYDVKM. The CDR3 sequence is CASSSGQGDQPQHF. As DNA, the CDR3 is TGTGCCAGCAGTTCCGGACAGGGGGATCAGCCCCAGCATTTT.

CDR3 sequence (DNA): TGTGCCATCAGTGAGTCGGGAGGGCCCTACGAGCAGTACTTC. Its translation is CAISESGGPYEQYF. The genes are TRBV10-3 and TRBJ2-7; TRBD2 matches 7 bases. The junction had 1 base not matched to a gene; V was cut back by 0 bases and J by 2 bases. The germline V gene encodes CDR1 ENHRY and CDR2 SYGVKD. This CDR3 contains 14 residues.

This chain links TRBV30 with TRBJ1-4, with 7 bases fitting TRBD1. From germline, CDR1 is GTSNPN and CDR2 SVGIG (reference sequence). The trim removed 0 bases at V and 7 bases at J, leaving 5 bases unmatched. CDR3 length: 14 amino acids. The CDR3 region has the DNA TGTGCCTGGAGTGTACAAGGGGGCGGTGAAAAACTGTTTTTT. Translating gives CAWSVQGGGEKLFF. Full variable domain (outside the CDR3, taken from reference TRBV30 and TRBJ1-4): SQTIHQWPATLVQPVGSPLSLECTVEGTSNPNLYWYRQAAGRGLQLLFYSVGIGQISSEVPQNLSASRPQDRQFILSSKKLLLSDSGFYLCAWSVQGGGEKLFFGSGTQLSVL.

This sequence joins TRBV24-1 and TRBJ1-2, with 7 bases identical to TRBD1. V lost 3 bases and J lost 8; bases outside the gene matches: 8. CDR3 length: 14 residues. Looked up from germline, CDR1 is KGHDR and CDR2 is SFDVKD. The CDR3 DNA is TGTGCCACCAGTGATCCCGACAGGGCCCAAGGCTACACCTTC. This gives the protein CATSDPDRAQGYTF.

The J gene is TRBJ2-3, the V gene TRBV19; D not certain. This CDR3 spans 13 amino acids. The V end was cut by 4 bases, the J end by 2 bases, with 7 bases between. Germline V gene sequence: CDR1 LNHDA, CDR2 SQIVND (reference sequence). DNA of the CDR3: TGTGCCAGTAGTAACAGCCTCACAGATACGCAGTATTTT. Its translation: CASSNSLTDTQYF.

This clone has only a few counts. CDR3 coding DNA: TGTGCCAGCAGTTACCCAAGGGGGGGATTCGAAGCTTTCTTT. Translating it yields CASSYPRGGFEAFF. This chain connects TRBV6-2 or TRBV6-3 to TRBJ1-1; a possible D gene is TRBD1 (6 bases). V was clipped by 2 bases and J by 8 bases, with 15 bases between them. Germline assignment: CDR1 MNHEY and CDR2 SVGEGT. The CDR3 contains 14 residues.

V gene TRBV9 combines with J gene TRBJ2-5, with TRBD2 matching over 10 bases. Germline assignment: CDR1 SGDLS and CDR2 YYNGEE. The CDR3 extends over 15 amino acids. V shed 2 bases, J shed 5 bases, and the junction held 6 bases outside the gene matches. CDR3 bases: TGTGCCAGCAGCGTTTCTAGCGGGAGCCTGGAGACCCAGTACTTC. Translation gives CASSVSSGSLETQYF.

V usage is TRBV11-2 and J usage is TRBJ2-7, with D tentatively TRBD1 (6 bases). Per the germline V gene, CDR1 is SGHAT and CDR2 is FQNNGV. The CDR3 loop spans 14 amino acids. The germline V and J ends were trimmed by 1 base and 6 bases, with 13 bases remaining between them. This CDR3 reads CASSLVQGPGEQYF. The CDR3 region has the DNA TGTGCCAGCAGCTTAGTACAGGGACCGGGCGAGCAGTACTTC.

The gene calls are TRBV9 and TRBJ2-3, with a weak D call TRBD2 (5 bases). The CDR3 spans 13 residues. CDR1 and CDR2 from the germline V gene are SGDLS and YYNGEE. The V and J ends lost 4 bases and 11 bases respectively, with 17 bases between them. CDR3 loop: CASSLDGDGGQYF. The CDR3 DNA reads TGTGCCAGCAGCTTAGATGGGGATGGAGGGCAGTATTTT. The full variable domain, completed using reference TRBV9 and TRBJ2-3, is DSGVTQTPKHLITATGQRVTLRCSPRSGDLSVYWYQQSLDQGLQFLIQYYNGEERAKGNILERFSAQQFPDLHSELNLSSLELGDSALYFCASSLDGDGGQYFGPGTRLTVL.

The chain uses TRBV7-9 and TRBJ1-2; 10 bases are a match to TRBD1. This CDR3 spans 14 amino acids. V shed 5 bases, J shed 4 bases, and the junction held 4 bases outside the gene matches. Germline CDR1 is SEHNR and CDR2 is FQNEAQ (reference sequence). Written as DNA, the CDR3 is TGTGCCAGCAGCGCGACAGGGGGCAGCTATGGCTACACCTTC. Translation gives CASSATGGSYGYTF.

This sequence joins TRBV2 and TRBJ2-7; 8 nucleotides align to TRBD1. Unmatched junction bases numbered 7, after V lost 6 bases and J lost 6 bases. Germline V gene lookup returns CDR1 SNHLY and CDR2 FYNNEI. CDR3 length: 13 amino acids. CDR3 protein: CASRLDRAGEQYF. DNA for the CDR3: TGTGCCAGCAGGCTGGACAGGGCAGGCGAGCAGTACTTC.

V gene TRBV7-6 combines with J gene TRBJ1-3; 7 positions agree with TRBD1. Germline V gene sequence: CDR1 SGHVS, CDR2 FNYEAQ. This CDR3 region has 15 residues. With V trimmed by 6 bases and J by 0 bases, 5 bases remained unmatched. The CDR3 DNA follows: TGTGCCAGCAGTCAACAGGGGTACTCTGGAAACACCATATATTTT. As protein: CASSQQGYSGNTIYF.

The chain uses TRBV10-2 and TRBJ2-2; maybe TRBD1 (6 bases). This CDR3 has 13 amino acids. CDR1 WSHSY and CDR2 SAAADI come from the germline V gene. Trimming took 8 bases from V and 3 from J, leaving 10 bases between them. The CDR3 reads CASLNRDTGELFF. The CDR3 DNA sequence: TGCGCCAGCTTAAACAGGGACACCGGGGAGCTGTTTTTT.

The chain joins TRBV5-4 to TRBJ1-6, with TRBD1 matching 7 bases. The CDR3 extends over 13 amino acids. J gave up 9 bases and V 4 bases, and 4 bases lay outside the gene matches. Germline-derived CDR1 and CDR2 are SGHNT and YYREEE (reference sequence). As DNA, the CDR3 is TGTGCCAGCAGCCTACAGGGGAGTTCACCCCTCCACTTT. Protein: CASSLQGSSPLHF.

The chain recombines TRBV3-1 (or the pseudogene TRBV3-2) with TRBJ2-6; TRBD1 matches at 9 bases. This CDR3 spans 19 amino acids. Germline assignment: CDR1 LGHDT and CDR2 YNNKEL (reference sequence). The V gene end was trimmed by 0 bases and the J gene end by 0 bases; junction bases not matched to a gene: 6. CDR3 DNA: TGTGCCAGCAGCCAAGAGCCGGGACAGGGATTCTCTGGGGCCAACGTCCTGACTTTC. Translated, it gives CASSQEPGQGFSGANVLTF.

The V gene is TRBV2, the J gene TRBJ1-1; D is unclear. The CDR3 is 15 residues long. The germline V and J ends were trimmed by 0 bases and 3 bases, with 11 bases remaining between them. Germline V gives CDR1 SNHLY, CDR2 FYNNEI. The CDR3 protein is CASSEAFPEYTEAFF. As DNA, the CDR3 is TGTGCCAGCAGTGAAGCTTTCCCGGAGTACACTGAAGCTTTCTTT.

This chain links TRBV6-5 with TRBJ2-5; the D gene is possibly TRBD1 (5 bases). CDR1 and CDR2 (germline): MNHEY, SVGAGI. The V end was cut by 5 bases, the J end by 4 bases, with 14 bases between. The CDR3 extends over 14 amino acids. The CDR3, as DNA: TGTGCCAGCAGTCTACGGACAAGGTCAGAGACCCAGTACTTC. It yields the protein CASSLRTRSETQYF.

The chain combines TRBV6-5 with TRBJ1-2; D is unresolved. The ends were cut back, 2 bases at V and 4 bases at J, with 8 bases in the middle. The CDR3 spans 13 residues. The germline gives CDR1 MNHEY, CDR2 SVGAGI. The CDR3, as DNA: TGTGCCAGCAGTTACGGGGAGACCTATGGCTACACCTTC. Translating it yields CASSYGETYGYTF.

This clone showed up just a few times. This chain connects TRBV6-5 to TRBJ1-2; TRBD1 matches 7 bases. Germline V lookup: CDR1 MNHEY, CDR2 SVGAGI. V dropped 0 bases and J dropped 2; count of bases not matched to a gene: 6. The CDR3 is made up of 16 amino acids. The DNA for the CDR3 is TGTGCCAGCAGTTACTCGATGGCAGGGGGAAACTATGGCTACACCTTC. It codes for CASSYSMAGGNYGYTF.